These 25 T cell receptor beta chains were sequenced from one sample in a study of CD8+ T cells in alopecia areata. It was cDNA, reverse transcribed from extracted RNA, that served as the sequencing template. Measured with immunoSEQ multiplex PCR; TCRdb has only the in-frame clones, and not every one. The table includes 160,000 or so clones, approximately 52% detected once. Regarding treatment: oral pan-JAK inhibitor, 5-10 mg twice daily. Source: CD4+ T cells sorted from blood, taken between weeks 55 and 70, from a patient treated with tofacitinib. These receptors all stem from a human donor with alopecia areata.

The chain is built from TRBV10-3 and TRBJ2-5, with D possibly being TRBD1 or TRBD2 (5 bases each). Judging by the DNA end, TRBJ2-7 fits better; the J call may be wrong. This CDR3 is built from 12 residues. CDR1 is ENHRY and CDR2 is SYGVKD in the germline V gene. The CDR3 region is CAISEGRDEQYF. CDR3 DNA sequence: TGTGCCATTAGCGAGGGACGGGACGAGCAGTACTTC.

This chain connects TRBV29-1 to TRBJ2-7, with D perhaps TRBD2 (5 bases). The length of the CDR3 is 13 residues. Deletions cut 2 bases from V and 0 bases from J, with 8 bases between. Germline CDR1 is SQVTM and CDR2 is ANQGSEA. CDR3 in DNA: TGCAGCGTTGAATGGGCGGGCTCCTACGAGCAGTACTTC. It specifies CSVEWAGSYEQYF.

This chain links TRBV7-9 with TRBJ2-7; D is ambiguous. CDR3 length: 12 amino acids. Germline CDR1 reads SEHNR; CDR2 reads FQNEAQ (reference sequence). V was cut by 4 bases and J by 3 bases, with 7 bases left in between. The CDR3 DNA follows: TGTGCCAGCAGCTCCCTCCTCTACGAGCAGTACTTC. As protein: CASSSLLYEQYF.

For the CDR3, the DNA is TGTGCCAGCAGCTTGTCAGTTCGGGTGAAAGACCAAGAGACCCAGTACTTC. It encodes CASSLSVRVKDQETQYF. This chain links TRBV5-6 with TRBJ2-5; D unresolved. Trimming took off 1 base at V and 0 bases at J, with 16 bases between the two ends. Germline CDR1 reads SGHDT; CDR2 reads YYEEEE. The CDR3 has 17 residues.

The V gene is TRBV29-1, the J gene TRBJ2-2; D is unclear. This CDR3 contains 14 residues. The germline CDR1 and CDR2 sequences are SQVTM and ANQGSEA. Trimming took off 3 bases at V and 0 bases at J, with 8 bases between the two ends. The CDR3 coding sequence is TGCAGCGTTGATGTGTCGGCGAACACCGGGGAGCTGTTTTTT. Its translation: CSVDVSANTGELFF.

The chain has TRBV9 and TRBJ1-2; TRBD1 matches 7 bases. J gave up 2 bases and V 3 bases, and 4 bases lay outside the gene matches. Germline V gene data show CDR1 as SGDLS and CDR2 as YYNGEE. The CDR3 spans 14 residues. The CDR3 nucleotides read TGTGCCAGCAGCGCCCAGGGGGGGAACTATGGCTACACCTTC. As protein: CASSAQGGNYGYTF.

The chain joins TRBV18 to TRBJ2-6; no clear D. V was clipped by 3 bases and J by 4 bases, with 13 bases between them. The CDR3 consists of 16 residues. Germline V gene data show CDR1 as KGHSH and CDR2 as LQKENI. Written as DNA, the CDR3 is TGTGCCAGCTCACCCTCGGGCCACTCGGGGGCCAACGTCCTGACTTTC. This sequence encodes CASSPSGHSGANVLTF.

This chain uses TRBV5-6 with TRBJ1-2, with D unresolved. Per germline, CDR1 SGHDT and CDR2 YYEEEE. The CDR3 sequence is 13 residues long. Between the trimmed V and J ends, which lost 4 bases and 9 bases, there was a span of 16 bases. CDR3 DNA sequence: TGTGCCAGCAGCCCGACCCCCCCTGTGAGCTACACCTTC. Amino acid sequence: CASSPTPPVSYTF.

This chain links TRBV7-8 with TRBJ1-2; a weak D match, TRBD1 (5 bases). Trimming left V 5 bases short and J 8 bases short, with 15 bases between. The CDR3 has 13 residues. Germline CDR1 SGHVS, CDR2 FQNEAQ. The DNA of the CDR3 is TGTGCCAGCAGCCCCACGGGGGGGAAAGGCTACACCTTC. Protein product: CASSPTGGKGYTF.

The chain is built from TRBV30 and TRBJ1-1; unclear D gene. CDR3 length: 17 amino acids. Germline V gene sequence: CDR1 GTSNPN, CDR2 SVGIG (reference sequence). V lost 1 base to trimming and J lost 0 bases, with 18 bases between them. CDR3 sequence (DNA): TGTGCCTGGAGTGGCCAATGGGCCCTTAGGGTGAACACTGAAGCTTTCTTT. As protein: CAWSGQWALRVNTEAFF.

This chain connects TRBV7-9 to TRBJ1-5; D is uncertain. V was cut by 5 bases and J by 6 bases, with 11 bases left in between. Germline CDR1 is SEHNR and CDR2 is FQNEAQ (reference sequence). The CDR3 is 13 amino acids. The CDR3, as DNA: TGTGCCAGCAGCAGAGGGTCCTCTCAGCCCCAGCATTTT. It translates to CASSRGSSQPQHF. Based on the CDR3 plus reference TRBV7-9 and TRBJ1-5, the full variable domain is DTGVSQNPRHKITKRGQNVTFRCDPISEHNRLYWYRQTLGQGPEFLTYFQNEAQLEKSRLLSDRFSAERPKGSFSTLEIQRTEQGDSAMYLCASSRGSSQPQHFGDGTRLSIL.

The chain employs TRBV6-5 and TRBJ2-7; the match to TRBD1 covers 9 bases. CDR3 length: 15 residues. Per the germline V gene, CDR1 is MNHEY and CDR2 is SVGAGI. The junction had 2 bases not matched to a gene; V was cut back by 0 bases and J by 2 bases. DNA of the CDR3: TGTGCCAGCAGTTACTCGTGGACAGGGGCCTACGAGCAGTACTTC. This encodes CASSYSWTGAYEQYF.

The chain has TRBV7-9 and TRBJ1-5; D uncertain. The CDR3 contains 16 residues. Trimming cost V 5 bases and J 3 bases, with 17 bases left between them. The germline V gene encodes CDR1 SEHNR and CDR2 FQNEAQ (reference sequence). Here the CDR3 DNA reads TGTGCCAGCAGCCACGGCATGGTGGCTACCAATCAGCCCCAGCATTTT. It specifies CASSHGMVATNQPQHF.

The rearrangement uses TRBV6-1 and TRBJ2-3, with D possibly TRBD1 on 6 matching bases. This CDR3 has 15 amino acids. Trimming took 1 base from V and 2 from J, leaving 10 bases between them. Germline values: CDR1 MNHNS, CDR2 SASEGT. The CDR3 DNA sequence: TGTGCCAGCAGTGAAGGGGCAGGGGCCACAGATACGCAGTATTTT. As protein: CASSEGAGATDTQYF.

V gene TRBV19 combines with J gene TRBJ2-7, with D hard to call. V gave up 4 bases and J gave up 4 bases, with 11 bases separating them. The CDR3 is 13 residues long. CDR1 is LNHDA, CDR2 SQIVND, per germline (reference sequence). Here the CDR3 DNA reads TGTGCCAGTAGTAGCCCCCCGCCATACGAGCAGTACTTC. It codes for CASSSPPPYEQYF.

The chain employs TRBV30 and TRBJ1-2; D is unclear. This CDR3 comprises 12 residues. From germline, CDR1 is GTSNPN and CDR2 SVGIG (reference sequence). V lost 4 bases and J lost 0, with 6 bases in between. CDR3 nucleotides: TGTGCCTGGATCGTGCCTAACTATGGCTACACCTTC. The encoded protein is CAWIVPNYGYTF.

The chain combines TRBV5-1 with TRBJ1-1, with D possibly being TRBD1 (6 bases). V was shortened by 2 bases and J by 7 bases, with 12 bases between the two germline ends. CDR1 is SGHRS and CDR2 is YFSETQ in the germline V gene. The CDR3 consists of 13 residues. Here the CDR3 reads CASSFGTPGEAFF. The CDR3 bases are TGCGCCAGCAGCTTTGGGACACCCGGTGAAGCTTTCTTT.

The chain uses TRBV5-6 and TRBJ2-1, with 12 bases matching TRBD1. Trimming took 5 bases from V and 8 from J; bases not matched to a gene: 8. CDR3 size: 15 residues. Looked up from germline, CDR1 is SGHDT and CDR2 is YYEEEE. CDR3 bases: TGTGCCAGCAGAGCGCGGGACAGGGGGCCCTATGAGCAGTTCTTC. Amino acid sequence: CASRARDRGPYEQFF.

This chain connects TRBV7-9 to TRBJ1-1; D perhaps matches TRBD1 (5 bases). The CDR3 loop spans 15 amino acids. The V and J ends lost 3 bases and 6 bases respectively, with 17 bases between them. From germline, CDR1 is SEHNR and CDR2 FQNEAQ (reference sequence). The CDR3 loop is CASSFTEGRWAEAFF. The CDR3 DNA is TGTGCCAGCAGCTTCACCGAGGGGCGTTGGGCTGAAGCTTTCTTT.

This clone occurred a few times. This rearrangement joins TRBV5-1 to TRBJ2-7, with a tentative D call TRBD1 (6 bases). This CDR3 has 13 amino acids. The germline V gene has CDR1 SGHRS and CDR2 YFSETQ. Trimming stripped 3 bases from V and 3 bases from J, with 10 bases between. CDR3 nucleotides: TGCGCCAGCAGCTCAACAGGGAACTACGAGCAGTACTTC. Translation: CASSSTGNYEQYF.

The rearrangement uses TRBV6-5 and TRBJ2-7, with 7 bases that match TRBD2. Germline CDR1 and CDR2: MNHEY and SVGAGI. CDR3 length: 14 amino acids. J was trimmed by 0 bases and V by 6 bases; bases with no gene match: 5. In nucleotides, the CDR3 is TGTGCCAGCAGCCCGGGAGGTCTCTCCTACGAGCAGTACTTC. The encoded protein is CASSPGGLSYEQYF.

The chain carries TRBV27 and TRBJ2-7; 10 bases align to TRBD1. The CDR3 has 16 amino acids. The junction had 9 bases not matched to a gene; V was cut back by 1 base and J by 6 bases. The germline CDR1 and CDR2 sequences are MNHEY and SMNVEV (reference sequence). CDR3 residues: CASSLYSGQGVGEQYF. DNA for the CDR3: TGTGCCAGCAGTTTATATTCCGGACAGGGGGTAGGCGAGCAGTACTTC.

Concerning this clone: Other DNA sequences of this sample code for an identical CDR3. The genes are TRBV29-1 and TRBJ1-4; D is uncertain. The germline V and J ends were trimmed by 6 bases and 4 bases, with 6 bases remaining between them. Per germline, CDR1 SQVTM and CDR2 ANQGSEA. This CDR3 has 11 residues. The DNA for the CDR3 is TGCAGCGTAGGGTTTAATGAAAAACTGTTTTTT. This encodes CSVGFNEKLFF.

The chain uses TRBV6-5 and TRBJ2-6; D unclear. CDR3 length: 15 amino acids. Trimming pared 6 bases from V and 4 bases from J, leaving 13 bases between. In germline, CDR1 is MNHEY, CDR2 SVGAGI. The CDR3 protein is CASSRGSAGANVLTF. The CDR3 nucleotides read TGTGCCAGCAGCCGAGGCTCTGCCGGGGCCAACGTCCTGACTTTC.

The CDR3 sequence: CASSLAGGQVMEQYF. The CDR3 nucleotides read TGCGCCAGCAGCTTGGCCGGGGGACAGGTTATGGAGCAGTACTTC. The V call is TRBV5-1, the J call TRBJ2-7; 8 bases are shared with TRBD1. The CDR3 runs to 15 residues. V shed 0 bases and J 7 bases; nucleotides not matched to a gene: 9. The germline gives CDR1 SGHRS, CDR2 YFSETQ.